One and the same sample provided the 28 T cell receptor beta chains below, sequenced in a study of neurological immune-mediated disorders. Regarding time point: longitudinal time-point 1 (baseline). TCRdb analysed the 5' RACE reads with MiXCR anew, one entry per CDR3 protein. This table holds around 71,000 distinct CDR3 sequences, roughly an eighth found once. The sequenced sample was PBMCs. The receptors come from a female donor with HTLV-1-associated myelopathy (HAM/TSP).

The chain recombines TRBV2 with TRBJ2-3; 9 nucleotides align to TRBD1. Trimming took 7 bases from V and 4 from J; bases not matched to a gene: 9. The CDR3 loop spans 15 amino acids. In germline, CDR1 is SNHLY, CDR2 FYNNEI. The CDR3 region has the DNA TGTGCCAGCAATTTACAGGGGGCTGGGGCAGATACGCAGTATTTT. Its translation: CASNLQGAGADTQYF.

There are many counts of this clonotype. The CDR3 DNA reads TGCGCCAGCAGTTTAAGCCCTAGCGGGGGACTCCAAGAGACCCAGTACTTC. Translated, it gives CASSLSPSGGLQETQYF. The V call is TRBV10-2, the J call TRBJ2-5, with TRBD2 identical over 10 bases. The CDR3 is 17 amino acids. The V and J ends lost 5 bases and 1 base, in that order; junction bases with no gene match: 10. Germline V gene lookup returns CDR1 WSHSY and CDR2 SAAADI.

This clonotype was detected ten times or more. The V call is TRBV4-1, the J call TRBJ2-5; 10 bases are shared with TRBD2. Trimming took 5 bases from V and 5 from J; bases not matched to a gene: 11. The CDR3 runs to 16 residues. Germline lookup yields CDR1 MGHRA and CDR2 YSYEKL. The CDR3: CASSVASGGRGETQYF. DNA of the CDR3: TGCGCCAGCAGCGTCGCTAGCGGGGGAAGAGGGGAGACCCAGTACTTC.

This clonotype was counted many times. CDR3 in amino acids: CASSLGTVGNTIYF. CDR3 nucleotide sequence: TGCGCCAGCAGCTTGGGCACGGTGGGAAACACCATATATTTT. V is TRBV5-1 and J is TRBJ1-3; D call uncertain. The germline V gene encodes CDR1 SGHRS and CDR2 YFSETQ. This CDR3 is built from 14 residues. Trimming removed 0 bases from V and 4 bases from J, with 8 bases in between.

Ten or more counts support this clonotype. The rearrangement links TRBV5-1 to TRBJ2-7, with a tentative D call TRBD1 (6 bases). Germline CDR1 reads SGHRS; CDR2 reads YFSETQ. The V end lost 3 bases, the J end lost 7 bases, and 17 bases lay between the germline ends. This CDR3 comprises 14 residues. The CDR3 sequence: CASSYSGQSGEQYF. In DNA form, the CDR3 reads TGCGCCAGCAGCTACTCGGGACAATCAGGGGAGCAGTACTTC.

The J gene is TRBJ2-7, the V gene TRBV28, with D tentatively TRBD1 (5 bases). Trimming left V 5 bases short and J 0 bases short, with 14 bases between. The CDR3 has 15 residues. Looked up from germline, CDR1 is MDHEN and CDR2 is SYDVKM. The CDR3 region has the DNA TGTGCCAGCAGTCTCCGGTACAGGTACTCCTACGAGCAGTACTTC. Translation: CASSLRYRYSYEQYF. Using reference TRBV28 and TRBJ2-7 for the parts outside the CDR3, the full variable domain is DVKVTQSSRYLVKRTGEKVFLECVQDMDHENMFWYRQDPGLGLRLIYFSYDVKMKEKGDIPEGYSVSREKKERFSLILESASTNQTSMYLCASSLRYRYSYEQYFGPGTRLTVT.

This clonotype was counted ten times or more. The rearrangement joins TRBV4-1 to TRBJ1-5; perhaps TRBD1 as D (5 bases). Trimming removed 4 bases from V and 5 bases from J, with 21 bases in between. Germline CDR1 MGHRA, CDR2 YSYEKL. There are 17 residues in the CDR3. CDR3 sequence (DNA): TGCGCCAGCAGCCCACGGGGCTGGACGCGGGTGGATCAGCCCCAGCATTTT. Amino acids: CASSPRGWTRVDQPQHF.

This clonotype was counted many times. The rearrangement links TRBV7-2 to TRBJ2-1; D is uncertain. V was pared by 5 bases and J by 10 bases, with 9 bases between. Looked up from germline, CDR1 is SGHTA and CDR2 is FQGNSA. The CDR3 has 11 amino acids. The CDR3 region has the DNA TGTGCCAGCAGCCCGGGCCGAGAGCAGTTCTTC. As protein: CASSPGREQFF.

In its sample, this clonotype was seen many times. This chain links TRBV7-9 with TRBJ2-5, with D uncertain. Germline CDR1 is SEHNR and CDR2 is FQNEAQ (reference sequence). This CDR3 comprises 12 residues. V was clipped by 3 bases and J by 5 bases, with 7 bases between them. The CDR3 here is CASSFLGETQYF. The CDR3 DNA is TGTGCCAGCAGCTTCCTCGGGGAGACCCAGTACTTC.

This clonotype was detected only once. A much larger clone sits a single nucleotide away, making a read error possible. The chain uses TRBV5-1 and TRBJ2-7; 8 nucleotides match TRBD2. The CDR3 covers 16 residues. Per the germline V gene, CDR1 is SGHRS and CDR2 is YFSETQ. CDR3 in amino acids: CTSSLRTGGSPYEQYF. The CDR3 DNA is TGCACCAGCAGCTTGAGAACGGGGGGGTCCCCCTACGAGCAGTACTTC. Full variable domain (missing parts from reference TRBV5-1 and TRBJ2-7): KAGVTQTPRYLIKTRGQQVTLSCSPISGHRSVSWYQQTPGQGLQFLFEYFSETQRNKGNFPGRFSGRQFSNSRSEMNVSTLELGDSALYLCTSSLRTGGSPYEQYFGPGTRLTVT.

About this clonotype itself: Since a much larger clone is just one base distant, this may be a read error. The chain is built from TRBV5-1 and TRBJ2-7, with TRBD2 matching over 7 bases. There are 14 residues in the CDR3. CDR1 and CDR2 from the germline V gene are SGHRS and YFSETQ. In nucleotides, the CDR3 is TGCGCCAACAGCTTGGTGGGGGGGATTTACGAGCAGTACTTC. Translating gives CANSLVGGIYEQYF.

This clonotype was seen only a few times. The chain has TRBV7-9 and TRBJ2-5; TRBD2 might be the D (5 bases). Germline assignment: CDR1 SEHNR and CDR2 FQNEAQ (reference sequence). This CDR3 region has 16 residues. V was pared by 3 bases and J by 4 bases, with 18 bases between. CDR3 amino acids: CASSFGSGKGRETQYF. CDR3 DNA: TGTGCCAGCAGCTTCGGCTCGGGGAAAGGACGAGAGACCCAGTACTTC.

Ten or more counts support this clonotype. The chain carries TRBV5-1 and TRBJ2-1, with D uncertain. V was pared by 4 bases and J by 3 bases, with 11 bases between. The CDR3 loop spans 14 amino acids. Germline values: CDR1 SGHRS, CDR2 YFSETQ. CDR3 nucleotide sequence: TGCGCCAGCAGCCTAATACCGGGCTACAATGAGCAGTTCTTC. Protein: CASSLIPGYNEQFF.

In this sample, this clonotype turned up many times. A junction boundary mismatches the germline segment, possibly from a read error. The chain employs TRBV15 and TRBJ2-2, with a weak D call TRBD1 (7 bases). CDR3 length equals 18 residues. The germline CDR1 and CDR2 sequences are LNHNV and YYDKDF (reference sequence). In nucleotides, the CDR3 is TGTGCTACCAGCAGCAGAAGAAAGGGGGGACAGTGGGCCGGGGAGCTGTTTTTT. Translated: CATSSRRKGGQWAGELFF.

This chain joins TRBV6-2 or TRBV6-3 and TRBJ2-1; 9 nucleotides match TRBD1. The junction had 15 bases not matched to a gene; V was cut back by 5 bases and J by 16 bases. This CDR3 has 14 residues. Germline loops: CDR1 MNHEY, CDR2 SVGEGT. The DNA of the CDR3 is TGTGCCAGCAGTCTAAATACCTACAGGGGGCAGGGTTTCTTC. As protein: CASSLNTYRGQGFF.

This clonotype was recorded at least ten times. The chain employs TRBV20-1 and TRBJ2-3; possible D gene TRBD2, 7 bases. Germline V CDR1 and CDR2: DFQATT, SNEGSKA (reference sequence). The CDR3 sequence is 14 residues long. Trimming removed 4 bases at V and 2 bases at J, with 13 bases between. CDR3: CSATRGGPTDTQYF. CDR3 DNA sequence: TGCAGTGCTACGCGCGGGGGCCCCACAGATACGCAGTATTTT.

This clonotype was found many times. This chain links TRBV5-1 with TRBJ2-5, with TRBD1 identical over 7 bases. Germline-derived CDR1 and CDR2 are SGHRS and YFSETQ. This CDR3 has 13 residues. The V and J ends lost 4 bases and 2 bases, in that order; junction bases with no gene match: 2. As DNA, the CDR3 is TGCGCCAGCAGCGAGGGACAGCAAGAGACCCAGTACTTC. It codes for CASSEGQQETQYF.

This clonotype has just a few counts. The J gene is TRBJ1-2, the V gene TRBV5-1; possible D gene TRBD1, 6 bases. The V end was cut by 2 bases, the J end by 6 bases, with 11 bases between. The CDR3 consists of 13 residues. In germline, CDR1 is SGHRS, CDR2 YFSETQ. The CDR3 loop reads CASSFGTIDGYTF. The CDR3 DNA reads as TGCGCCAGCAGCTTCGGGACAATCGATGGCTACACCTTC.

This clonotype was picked up many times. This chain connects TRBV12-3 or TRBV12-4 to TRBJ1-2, with D possibly matching TRBD1 (5 bases). The CDR3 length is 14 residues. Trimming took 3 bases from V and 3 from J, leaving 11 bases between them. The CDR3 DNA sequence: TGTGCCAGCAGTTTTGAACCCAGGGACTATGGCTACACCTTC. Its protein is CASSFEPRDYGYTF.

This clonotype was recorded at least ten times. This chain connects TRBV7-9 to TRBJ1-1; D is possibly TRBD1 (5 bases). The CDR3 spans 14 residues. Germline lookup yields CDR1 SEHNR and CDR2 FQNEAQ (reference sequence). Trimming left V 1 base short and J 0 bases short, with 6 bases between. The CDR3 coding sequence is TGTGCCAGCAGCTTAGGGGGGATGAACACTGAAGCTTTCTTT. Translation: CASSLGGMNTEAFF.

This clonotype has ten or more counts. This chain connects TRBV20-1 to TRBJ2-5; TRBD1 matches at 11 bases. CDR1 is DFQATT, CDR2 SNEGSKA, per germline (reference sequence). The CDR3 is 14 residues long. Losses at the gene ends were 5 bases for V and 5 bases for J; bases not matched to a gene: 7. This CDR3 reads CSARWTGGAETQYF. The CDR3 DNA reads TGCAGTGCTCGGTGGACAGGGGGCGCGGAGACCCAGTACTTC.

This clonotype showed up many times. The chain couples TRBV5-1 to TRBJ2-3; TRBD2 might be the D (6 bases). The V and J ends lost 3 bases and 5 bases respectively, with 10 bases between them. The germline gives CDR1 SGHRS, CDR2 YFSETQ. The CDR3 runs 13 residues. The DNA for the CDR3 is TGCGCCAGCAGCTCGGGGGAGAAAGATACGCAGTATTTT. Translated: CASSSGEKDTQYF. Full variable domain (missing parts from reference TRBV5-1 and TRBJ2-3): KAGVTQTPRYLIKTRGQQVTLSCSPISGHRSVSWYQQTPGQGLQFLFEYFSETQRNKGNFPGRFSGRQFSNSRSEMNVSTLELGDSALYLCASSSGEKDTQYFGPGTRLTVL.

At least ten counts were recorded for this clonotype. This sequence joins TRBV3-1 and TRBJ2-1, with D unclear. V lost 0 bases to trimming and J lost 5 bases, with 20 bases between them. Germline V lookup: CDR1 LGHDT, CDR2 YNNKEL (reference sequence). The length of the CDR3 is 18 residues. The CDR3 sequence: CASSQDRIGSVLDNEQFF. DNA for the CDR3: TGTGCCAGCAGCCAAGATCGGATCGGATCAGTGCTAGACAATGAGCAGTTCTTC.

This clonotype was observed many times. This chain joins TRBV28 and TRBJ1-2; 10 bases fit TRBD1. The CDR3 extends over 14 amino acids. CDR1 MDHEN and CDR2 SYDVKM come from the germline V gene. The trim removed 8 bases at V and 6 bases at J, leaving 9 bases unmatched. The DNA for the CDR3 is TGTGCCAGCGAAATGCCGGGACAGGGGAATGGCTACACCTTC. Translation: CASEMPGQGNGYTF.

This clonotype occurred many times. The rearrangement joins TRBV20-1 to TRBJ2-3, with TRBD2 matching over 14 bases. The CDR3 is 14 residues long. The V gene's germline CDR1 is DFQATT and CDR2 SNEGSKA (reference sequence). The trim removed 5 bases at V and 5 bases at J, leaving 3 bases unmatched. Here the CDR3 DNA reads TGCAGTGCTGGGGGGACTAGCGGGGGAGATACGCAGTATTTT. This gives the protein CSAGGTSGGDTQYF.

In this sample, this clonotype turned up many times. J is TRBJ2-7 and V is TRBV24-1; TRBD1 is a possible D gene (6 bases). The germline V gene has CDR1 KGHDR and CDR2 SFDVKD. The CDR3 extends over 13 amino acids. V shed 4 bases and J shed 3 bases, with 9 bases lying between them. The CDR3 nucleotides read TGTGCCACCAGTGACTTACAGGGCTACGAGCAGTACTTC. It translates to CATSDLQGYEQYF.

The CDR3 here is CASSPQAGGAGYEQYF. In DNA, the CDR3 is TGTGCCAGCAGCCCCCAGGCAGGGGGCGCAGGGTACGAGCAGTACTTC. V usage is TRBV7-6 and J usage is TRBJ2-7; 8 bases line up with TRBD1. Per the germline V gene, CDR1 is SGHVS and CDR2 is FNYEAQ. The length of the CDR3 is 16 residues. Trimming at V came to 5 bases and at J to 4 bases, leaving 13 bases not matched to a gene.

This clonotype was seen only a few times. The V and J genes are TRBV20-1 and TRBJ2-7; maybe TRBD2 (7 bases). V was pared by 6 bases and J by 3 bases, with 15 bases between. Germline-derived CDR1 and CDR2 are DFQATT and SNEGSKA (reference sequence). The CDR3 sequence is 13 residues long. The CDR3: CSAGGGRSYEQYF. The CDR3 DNA sequence: TGCAGTGCGGGGGGGGGGCGTAGCTACGAGCAGTACTTC.